The count of the clone carrying this T cell receptor (beta chain) is one. Profiling relied on immunoSEQ multiplex PCR, and the TCRdb table lists in-frame clones only, not all of them. The table includes around 230,000 clones, approximately 80% detected once. CDR1 and CDR2 from the germline V gene are SQVTM and ANQGSEA. Between the trimmed V and J ends, which lost 6 bases and 4 bases, there was a span of 21 bases. The CDR3 loop spans 16 amino acids. This record comes from a study of blood T cell repertoires in COVID-19. On the study more broadly: COVID-19 samples from acute and convalescent phases originated in the United States, Italy and Spain.

What was sequenced was peripheral blood. This TCR came from a man between 35 and 55 years old with acute or convalescent COVID-19. V gene TRBV29-1 combines with J gene TRBJ1-4; D might be TRBD1 (5 bases). CDR3 DNA: TGCAGCGTCCCAAATACACAGGAGCCTTTTAATGAAAAACTGTTTTTT. This sequence encodes CSVPNTQEPFNEKLFF. The variable domain in full, with the rest retrieved from reference TRBV29-1 and TRBJ1-4, is SAVISQKPSRDICQRGTSLTIQCQVDSQVTMMFWYRQQPGQSLTLIATANQGSEATYESGFVIDKFPISRPNLTFSTLTVSNMSPEDSSIYLCSVPNTQEPFNEKLFFGSGTQLSVL.